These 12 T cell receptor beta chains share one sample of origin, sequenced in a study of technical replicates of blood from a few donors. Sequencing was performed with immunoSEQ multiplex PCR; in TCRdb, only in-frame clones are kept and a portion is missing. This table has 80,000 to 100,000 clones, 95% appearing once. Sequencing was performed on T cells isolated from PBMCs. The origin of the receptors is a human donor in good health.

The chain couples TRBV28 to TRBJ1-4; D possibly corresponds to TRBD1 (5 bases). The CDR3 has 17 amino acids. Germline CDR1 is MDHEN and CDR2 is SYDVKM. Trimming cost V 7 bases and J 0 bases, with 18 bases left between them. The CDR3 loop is CASTSGGVGATNEKLFF. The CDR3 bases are TGTGCCAGCACCTCGGGGGGAGTCGGGGCAACTAATGAAAAACTGTTTTTT.

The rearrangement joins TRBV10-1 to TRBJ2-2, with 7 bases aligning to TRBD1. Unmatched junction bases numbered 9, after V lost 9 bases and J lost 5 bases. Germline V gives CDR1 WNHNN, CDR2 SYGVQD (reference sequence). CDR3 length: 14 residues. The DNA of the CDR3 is TGCGCCAGTAGACAGGGAGCGAGTACCGGGGAGCTGTTTTTT. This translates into CASRQGASTGELFF.

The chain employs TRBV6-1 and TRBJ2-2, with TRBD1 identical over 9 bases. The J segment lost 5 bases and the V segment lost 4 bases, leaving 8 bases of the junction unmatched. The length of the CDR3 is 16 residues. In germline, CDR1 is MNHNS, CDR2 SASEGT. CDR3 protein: CASSVPRQGGTGELFF. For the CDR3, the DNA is TGTGCCAGCAGTGTACCGCGACAGGGGGGAACCGGGGAGCTGTTTTTT.

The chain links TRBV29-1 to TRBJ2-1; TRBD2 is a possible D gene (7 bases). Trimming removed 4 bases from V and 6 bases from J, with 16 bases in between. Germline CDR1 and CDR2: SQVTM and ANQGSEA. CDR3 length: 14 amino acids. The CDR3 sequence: CSVGGGGYSNEQFF. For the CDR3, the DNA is TGCAGCGTTGGAGGGGGGGGATATTCCAATGAGCAGTTCTTC.

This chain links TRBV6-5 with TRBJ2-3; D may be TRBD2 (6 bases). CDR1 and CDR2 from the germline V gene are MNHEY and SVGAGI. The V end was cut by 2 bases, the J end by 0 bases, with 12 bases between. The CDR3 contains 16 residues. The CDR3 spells CASSYDEGTSTDTQYF. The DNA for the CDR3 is TGTGCCAGCAGTTACGACGAGGGGACTAGCACAGATACGCAGTATTTT.

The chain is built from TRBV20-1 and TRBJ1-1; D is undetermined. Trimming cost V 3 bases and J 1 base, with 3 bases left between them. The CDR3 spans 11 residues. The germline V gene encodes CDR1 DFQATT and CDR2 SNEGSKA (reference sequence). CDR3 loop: CSARRNTEAFF. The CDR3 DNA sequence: TGCAGTGCTAGGAGGAACACTGAAGCTTTCTTT.

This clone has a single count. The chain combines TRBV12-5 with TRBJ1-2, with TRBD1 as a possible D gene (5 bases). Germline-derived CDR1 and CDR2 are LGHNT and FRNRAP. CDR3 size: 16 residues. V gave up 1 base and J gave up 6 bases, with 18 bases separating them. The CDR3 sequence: CASGLGVVSRANGYTF. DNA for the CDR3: TGTGCTAGTGGTTTGGGAGTGGTGTCCAGGGCGAATGGCTACACCTTC.

This CDR3 is CASSLGQGTTNEKLFF. In DNA form, the CDR3 reads TGTGCCAGCAGCTTAGGACAGGGAACAACTAATGAAAAACTGTTTTTT. The rearrangement links TRBV5-4 to TRBJ1-4, with 8 nucleotides matching TRBD1. Looked up from germline, CDR1 is SGHNT and CDR2 is YYREEE (reference sequence). This CDR3 has 16 amino acids. The junction had 3 bases not matched to a gene; V was cut back by 2 bases and J by 0 bases.

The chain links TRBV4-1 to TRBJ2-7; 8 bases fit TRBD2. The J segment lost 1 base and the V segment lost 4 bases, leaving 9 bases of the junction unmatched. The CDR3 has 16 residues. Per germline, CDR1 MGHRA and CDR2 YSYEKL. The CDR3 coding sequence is TGCGCCAGCAGCCCCCTCGGGAGGGCCATATCCTACGAGCAGTACTTC. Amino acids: CASSPLGRAISYEQYF.

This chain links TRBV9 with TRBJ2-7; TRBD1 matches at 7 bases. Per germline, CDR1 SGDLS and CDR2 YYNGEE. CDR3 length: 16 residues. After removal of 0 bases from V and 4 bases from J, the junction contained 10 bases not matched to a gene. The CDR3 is CASSVGSLGQKYEQYF. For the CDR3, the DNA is TGTGCCAGCAGCGTAGGATCCCTGGGACAGAAATACGAGCAGTACTTC. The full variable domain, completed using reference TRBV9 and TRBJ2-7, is DSGVTQTPKHLITATGQRVTLRCSPRSGDLSVYWYQQSLDQGLQFLIQYYNGEERAKGNILERFSAQQFPDLHSELNLSSLELGDSALYFCASSVGSLGQKYEQYFGPGTRLTVT.

The CDR3, as DNA: TGCGCCAGCAGCTTGGGGTTTTATAGCTCCTACAATGAGCAGTTCTTC. It specifies CASSLGFYSSYNEQFF. The rearrangement joins TRBV5-1 to TRBJ2-1, with D unresolved. V shed 0 bases and J shed 0 bases, with 10 bases lying between them. Germline CDR1 SGHRS, CDR2 YFSETQ. The CDR3 has 16 residues. The whole variable domain, filled in from reference TRBV5-1 and TRBJ2-1, reads KAGVTQTPRYLIKTRGQQVTLSCSPISGHRSVSWYQQTPGQGLQFLFEYFSETQRNKGNFPGRFSGRQFSNSRSEMNVSTLELGDSALYLCASSLGFYSSYNEQFFGPGTRLTVL.

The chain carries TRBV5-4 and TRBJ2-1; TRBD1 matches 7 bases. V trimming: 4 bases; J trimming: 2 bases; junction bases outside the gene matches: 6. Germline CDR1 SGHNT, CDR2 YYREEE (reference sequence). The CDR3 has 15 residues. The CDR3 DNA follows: TGTGCCAGCAGCCTACAGGGGCCTCCCTACAATGAGCAGTTCTTC. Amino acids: CASSLQGPPYNEQFF.